This record concerns one T cell receptor (beta chain) sequence. Germline values: CDR1 MNHNS, CDR2 SASEGT. This CDR3 spans 14 amino acids. V lost 1 base and J lost 3, with 10 bases in between. Sample-barcoded 5' priming and a J-beta primer mix drove a second PCR of 7 to 11 cycles. Through a template-switch adaptor with 12 random nucleotides, each cDNA molecule received a tag. One entry per CDR3 protein results from TCRdb running MiXCR on the 5' RACE reads. The data contain about 640,000 distinct CDR3 sequences, about 54% of them seen just once; the ten biggest clones take up over 35%. The entry originates in a study of blood T cells in healthy people across ages.

The sequence derives from a man aged 60 to 69 in good health. Sequenced sample: blood. V and J are TRBV6-1 and TRBJ2-7; possibly TRBD2 for D (5 bases). The CDR3 DNA reads as TGTGCCAGCAGTGAAGTCGAAGGGAGCTACGAGCAGTACTTC. Residues: CASSEVEGSYEQYF.